The 17 T cell receptor beta chains presented below share a single source sample, sequenced in a study of CXCR3-negative and CXCR3-positive naive CD8 T cells. The method, 5' RACE with UMI labels, was used to prepare the TRB cDNA libraries. TCRdb reworked the 5' RACE reads into one entry per CDR3 protein, no DNA. The data include over 100,000 distinct CDR3 sequences; the top ten clones carry around 0.27%. The source material was naive CXCR3- CD8+ T cells from blood. Indicated subset: CD45RO-CCR7+CD27+CD95- naive CD8+ T cells lacking CXCR3 (TNR3-). All receptors derive from a human donor in good health. Some clones in this sample may be carry-over from other donors' samples.

The chain recombines TRBV5-1 with TRBJ1-4; absent DNA, TCRdb's TRBD1 call cannot be checked. This CDR3 is 15 amino acids long. CDR1 and CDR2 from the germline V gene are SGHRS and YFSETQ. CDR3 protein: CASSSKTARNEKLFF.

This chain connects TRBV29-1 to TRBJ1-2. This CDR3 is 13 amino acids long. The germline CDR1 and CDR2 sequences are SQVTM and ANQGSEA. The CDR3: CTYEPARPYGYTF. The complete variable domain, with remaining parts taken from reference TRBV29-1 and TRBJ1-2, reads SAVISQKPSRDICQRGTSLTIQCQVDSQVTMMFWYRQQPGQSLTLIATANQGSEATYESGFVIDKFPISRPNLTFSTLTVSNMSPEDSSIYLCTYEPARPYGYTFGSGTRLTVV.

The chain couples TRBV20-1 to TRBJ2-3; the TCRdb call, TRBD1, lacks DNA for checking. This CDR3 comprises 15 residues. Per germline, CDR1 DFQATT and CDR2 SNEGSKA (reference sequence). The CDR3 spells CSAPRDRFQVDTQYF.

The chain has TRBV29-1 and TRBJ2-3. In germline, CDR1 is SQVTM, CDR2 ANQGSEA. CDR3 length equals 14 residues. This CDR3 reads CSVEDGLTGPTQYF.

The V gene is TRBV5-1, the J gene TRBJ2-1; TCRdb names TRBD2, which stays unverified in the absence of DNA. Germline-derived CDR1 and CDR2 are SGHRS and YFSETQ. This CDR3 comprises 13 residues. The CDR3 is CASSLGGSVEQFF.

The V call is TRBV5-1, the J call TRBJ2-7. The CDR3 is 15 amino acids. Germline CDR1 is SGHRS and CDR2 is YFSETQ. The CDR3 protein is CASSWDLTTLGEQYF.

This sequence joins TRBV12-3 or TRBV12-4 and TRBJ2-3. This CDR3 comprises 15 residues. The CDR3 sequence is CASSSAGEGTDTQYF.

The V call is TRBV28, the J call TRBJ2-1. The CDR3 totals 14 residues. Germline V gene sequence: CDR1 MDHEN, CDR2 SYDVKM. CDR3 sequence reads: CASSFSLTYNEQFF.

J is TRBJ2-3 and V is TRBV7-9; the TCRdb D gene call, TRBD1, has no DNA to confirm it. Germline CDR1 SEHNR, CDR2 FQNEAQ (reference sequence). This CDR3 comprises 17 residues. The CDR3 sequence: CASSQITGTGSTDTQYF.

The gene calls are TRBV15 and TRBJ1-1; TCRdb selects TRBD1, and the lack of DNA leaves this call unchecked. CDR3 length equals 13 residues. The germline V gene encodes CDR1 LNHNV and CDR2 YYDKDF (reference sequence). CDR3 loop: CATSTAAGAEAFF.

The genes are TRBV20-1 and TRBJ1-1; without DNA, the TCRdb call of TRBD1 cannot be checked. The CDR3 is 12 residues long. Germline V gene lookup returns CDR1 DFQATT and CDR2 SNEGSKA (reference sequence). CDR3 sequence: CSATDRIAEAFF.

V and J are TRBV7-3 and TRBJ2-2; TCRdb reports TRBD2, a call that lacks DNA to check it against. The CDR3 length is 18 residues. The V gene's germline CDR1 is SGHTA and CDR2 FQGTGA. The CDR3 loop reads CASSFSGSVPANTGELFF.

V usage is TRBV12-3 or TRBV12-4 and J usage is TRBJ1-1; no DNA is available, so the TRBD1 call from TCRdb remains unchecked. The CDR3 totals 17 residues. The chain's CDR3 is CASSSQGQGRLDTEAFF.

The chain links TRBV5-5 to TRBJ1-6; no DNA is available, so the TRBD1 call from TCRdb remains unchecked. CDR1 and CDR2 from the germline V gene are SGHKS and YYEKEE (reference sequence). There are 15 residues in the CDR3. CDR3 amino acids: CASSLGGQGSSPLHF.

V is TRBV9 and J is TRBJ2-7; the TCRdb call, TRBD1, lacks DNA for checking. The CDR3 loop spans 13 amino acids. Germline CDR1 reads SGDLS; CDR2 reads YYNGEE. This chain's CDR3 is CASRDRITDEQFF.

V and J are TRBV12-3 or TRBV12-4 and TRBJ2-3; the D call of TRBD2 rests on TCRdb alone, since no DNA is present to check it. CDR3 length: 14 residues. The CDR3 sequence: CASSSAGRTDTQYF.

The chain has TRBV7-2 and TRBJ2-5; TCRdb proposes TRBD2, but this gene call is untestable without DNA. Germline-derived CDR1 and CDR2 are SGHTA and FQGNSA. CDR3 size: 16 residues. CDR3 sequence reads: CASSLNRAGRTETQYF.